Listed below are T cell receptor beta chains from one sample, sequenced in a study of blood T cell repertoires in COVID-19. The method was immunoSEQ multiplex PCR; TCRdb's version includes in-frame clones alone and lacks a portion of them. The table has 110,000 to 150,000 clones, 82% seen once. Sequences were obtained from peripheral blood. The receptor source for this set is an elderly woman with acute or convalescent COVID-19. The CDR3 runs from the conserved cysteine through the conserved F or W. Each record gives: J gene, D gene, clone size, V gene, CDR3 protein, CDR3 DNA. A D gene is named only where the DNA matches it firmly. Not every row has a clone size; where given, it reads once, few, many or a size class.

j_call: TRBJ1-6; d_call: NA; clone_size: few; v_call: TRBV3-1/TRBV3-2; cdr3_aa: CASSQDPSPLHF; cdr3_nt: TGTGCCAGCAGCCAAGATCCGTCACCCCTCCACTTT
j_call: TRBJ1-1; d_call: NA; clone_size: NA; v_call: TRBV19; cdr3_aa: CASKQGGNTEAFF; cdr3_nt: TGTGCCAGTAAACAAGGGGGGAACACTGAAGCTTTCTTT
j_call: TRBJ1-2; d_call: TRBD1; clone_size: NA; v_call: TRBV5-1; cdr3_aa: CASSSVGTGVHYGYTF; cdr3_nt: TGCGCCAGCAGTTCTGTCGGGACAGGGGTTCACTATGGCTACACCTTC
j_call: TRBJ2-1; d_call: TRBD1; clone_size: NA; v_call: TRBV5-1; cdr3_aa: CASSPGTGRYNEQFF; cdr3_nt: TGCGCCAGCAGTCCCGGGACAGGGAGATACAATGAGCAGTTCTTC
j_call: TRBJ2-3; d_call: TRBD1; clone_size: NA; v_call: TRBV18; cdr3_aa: CASSPSGQTTDTQYF; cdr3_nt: TGTGCCAGCTCACCATCGGGACAGACCACAGATACGCAGTATTTT
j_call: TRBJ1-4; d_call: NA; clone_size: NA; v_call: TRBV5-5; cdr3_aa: CASSSILNRGSEKLFF; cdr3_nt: TGTGCCAGCAGCTCGATACTAAACCGGGGGTCTGAAAAACTGTTTTTT
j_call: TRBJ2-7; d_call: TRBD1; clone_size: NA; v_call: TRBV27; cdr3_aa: CASRTRQGASLYGEQYF; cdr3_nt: TGTGCCAGCAGAACCCGACAGGGGGCGTCTTTGTATGGCGAGCAGTACTTC
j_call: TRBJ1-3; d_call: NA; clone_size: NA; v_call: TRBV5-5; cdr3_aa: CASSGTGGPGNTIYF; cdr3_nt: TGTGCCAGCAGCGGGACGGGGGGGCCTGGAAACACCATATATTTT
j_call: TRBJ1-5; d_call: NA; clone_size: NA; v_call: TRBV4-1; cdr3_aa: CASSPRDYGGNQPQHF; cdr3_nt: TGCGCCAGCAGCCCGAGAGATTACGGGGGGAATCAGCCCCAGCATTTT
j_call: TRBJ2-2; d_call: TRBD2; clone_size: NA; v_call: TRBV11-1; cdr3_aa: CASTPIAGRGTGELFF; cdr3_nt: TGTGCCAGCACCCCGATAGCGGGAAGGGGAACCGGGGAGCTGTTTTTT
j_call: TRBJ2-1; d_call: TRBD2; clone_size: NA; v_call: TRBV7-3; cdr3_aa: CASSLSGGTYNEQFF; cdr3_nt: TGTGCCAGCAGCTTGAGCGGGGGGACCTACAATGAGCAGTTCTTC
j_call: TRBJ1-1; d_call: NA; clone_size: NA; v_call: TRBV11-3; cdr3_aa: CASSLGGVETEAFF; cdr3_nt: TGTGCCAGCAGCTTAGGCGGGGTAGAGACTGAAGCTTTCTTT
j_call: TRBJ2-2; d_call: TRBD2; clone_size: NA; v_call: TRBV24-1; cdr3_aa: CATSDPTRLATNTGELFF; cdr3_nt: TGTGCCACCAGTGACCCGACCCGACTAGCGACCAACACCGGGGAGCTGTTTTTT
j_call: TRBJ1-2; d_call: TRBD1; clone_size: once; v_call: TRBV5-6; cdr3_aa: CASSYYIRTGPYGYTF; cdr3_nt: TGTGCCAGCAGCTACTATATCCGGACAGGGCCCTATGGCTACACCTTC
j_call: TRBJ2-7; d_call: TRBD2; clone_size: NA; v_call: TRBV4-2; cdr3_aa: CASSQVAGAYEQYF; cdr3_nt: TGTGCCAGCAGCCAAGTAGCGGGAGCCTACGAGCAGTACTTC
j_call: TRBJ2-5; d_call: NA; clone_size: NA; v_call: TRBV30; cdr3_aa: CAWSVQPWETQYF; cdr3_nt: TGTGCCTGGAGTGTACAGCCATGGGAGACCCAGTACTTC
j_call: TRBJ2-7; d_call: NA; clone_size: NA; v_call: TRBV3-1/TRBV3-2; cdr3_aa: CASSSDSGAYEQYF; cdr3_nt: TGTGCCAGCAGCTCGGACAGTGGAGCCTACGAGCAGTACTTC
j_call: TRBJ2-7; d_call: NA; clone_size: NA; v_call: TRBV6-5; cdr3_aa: CASSYSTGLRTYEQYF; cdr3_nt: TGTGCCAGCAGTTACTCAACGGGACTCCGGACCTACGAGCAGTACTTC
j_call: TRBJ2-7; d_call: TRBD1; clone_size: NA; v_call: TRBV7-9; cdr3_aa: CASSRSGQLSYEQYF; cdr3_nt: TGTGCCAGCAGCCGATCGGGACAGTTATCCTACGAGCAGTACTTC
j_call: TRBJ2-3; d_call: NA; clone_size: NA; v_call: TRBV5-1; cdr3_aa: CASNGMDPSTDTQYF; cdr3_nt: TGCGCCAGCAACGGGATGGACCCAAGCACAGATACGCAGTATTTT
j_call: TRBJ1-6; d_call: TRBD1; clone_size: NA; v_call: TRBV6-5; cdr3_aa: CASRRKGQGNSPLHF; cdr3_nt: TGTGCCAGCCGTCGAAAGGGACAGGGGAATTCACCCCTCCACTTT